This T cell receptor (beta chain) was observed in a study of cytomegalovirus exposure and HLA in healthy donors. Study as a whole: The roughly 110 validation repertoires were produced on the same platform as the approximately 670 repertoires of the first cohort. This was reported in a later analysis. Study observations and caveats: According to a subsequent analysis, TCR clusters from the first cohort were inclined to appear together in the 120 or so validation repertoires.

Produced via immunoSEQ multiplex PCR; TCRdb's table is partial and in-frame only. This repertoire shows 95,000 to 150,000 clones, 85% found once; its top ten account for approximately 2%. Donors were drawn from the roughly 130-subject validation cohort, separate from the approximately 620-subject first cohort. The germline CDR1 and CDR2 sequences are MNHEY and SMNVEV (reference sequence). After removal of 5 bases from V and 1 base from J, the junction contained 12 bases not matched to a gene. This CDR3 region has 17 residues. This clone was seen only a few times. The antigen is unknown. This TCR was recovered from a woman aged 25 to 39 in good health and CMV-seronegative. Sequenced input: PBMCs. V is TRBV27 and J is TRBJ2-3; TRBD2 matches 7 bases. Here the CDR3 DNA reads TGTGCCAGCAGTCCCGAGTTTGGGCTAGCGGGCACAGATACGCAGTATTTT. It is translated as CASSPEFGLAGTDTQYF.